This is a list of T cell receptor beta chains from one sample in a study of T cells after yellow fever vaccination. A single record per CDR3 protein comes from TCRdb applying MiXCR to the 5' RACE reads. The sample shows 140,000 to 150,000 distinct CDR3 sequences, just over 6.5% of them seen only once. Source: CD4+ T cells sorted from PBMCs, taken 10 days after the yellow fever booster vaccination. Receptors originate from a man aged 25 to 40 who received the YFV17D yellow fever vaccine. CDR3s include the opening cysteine and the closing phenylalanine or tryptophan.

V gene	J gene	CDR3 length	CDR3 protein
TRBV3-1	TRBJ2-1	12	CASGALAREQFF
TRBV5-6	TRBJ2-7	17	CASSFLRDRDSSYEQYF
TRBV20-1	TRBJ1-5	14	CSARATGYSQPQHF
TRBV12-3/TRBV12-4	TRBJ2-7	14	CASSFSDLLREQYF
TRBV7-8	TRBJ1-1	15	CASSWSGTANTEAFF
TRBV5-1	TRBJ1-1	13	CASSVDGNTEAFF
TRBV7-2	TRBJ2-7	16	CASSLTTSGRAYEQYF
TRBV9	TRBJ2-2	17	CASSVYGGRAVAGELFF
TRBV5-5	TRBJ1-2	14	CASSLDRVDYGYTF
TRBV9	TRBJ2-5	11	CASSDPGTQYF
TRBV5-1	TRBJ2-5	16	CASSFGGRGSQETQYF
TRBV19	TRBJ1-2	13	CASSTTGGKGYTF
TRBV18	TRBJ1-1	16	CASSPSPGTVNTEAFF
TRBV7-2	TRBJ2-2	16	CASSLGLAGGTGELFF
TRBV6-2/TRBV6-3	TRBJ2-3	14	CASRLAGALDTQYF
TRBV7-2	TRBJ2-7	15	CASSLLAGEVYEQYF
TRBV28	TRBJ2-3	14	CASSPGLRTDTQYF
TRBV24-1	TRBJ2-1	15	CATSDPGTGYNEQFF
TRBV7-9	TRBJ2-7	14	CASSNGQMGYEQYF
TRBV29-1	TRBJ2-7	13	CSVEAGPPYEQYF
TRBV29-1	TRBJ2-7	12	CSAPPDPYEQYF
TRBV29-1	TRBJ2-5	12	CSLGMLQETQYF
TRBV20-1	TRBJ2-3	16	CSARGQYSGRADTQYF
TRBV9	TRBJ2-7	15	CASSRGGQGDYEQYF
TRBV9	TRBJ1-4	15	CASSVTGSSNEKLFF
TRBV20-1	TRBJ2-3	14	CSARASGVTYTQYF
TRBV2	TRBJ2-3	14	CASSEALLVDTQYF
TRBV7-3	TRBJ2-3	15	CASSLAGGPEDTQYF
TRBV6-1	TRBJ1-1	12	CASTLPGTEAFF
TRBV7-9	TRBJ2-3	12	CASSQSGELEYF
TRBV20-1	TRBJ2-7	14	CSARPVVHPYEQYF
TRBV7-2	TRBJ2-1	15	CASSPPGTIYNEQFF
TRBV12-3/TRBV12-4	TRBJ2-1	16	CASSLPGLAGPNEQFF
TRBV9	TRBJ2-3	14	CASTPSGRTDTQYF
TRBV3-1	TRBJ2-3	14	CASSHLPAGGTQYF
TRBV24-1	TRBJ2-1	16	CATSGHGTDAYNEQFF
TRBV7-2	TRBJ2-5	16	CASSSHPTGFQETQYF
TRBV18	TRBJ2-7	12	CASSPGGYEQYF
TRBV27	TRBJ2-3	18	CASSPSYTSGKRTDTQYF
TRBV20-1	TRBJ1-5	14	CSARLGRLTQSQHF
TRBV29-1	TRBJ2-3	14	CSVQARGLTDTQYF
TRBV11-2	TRBJ2-1	16	CASSLGGGQGGNEQFF
TRBV9	TRBJ1-3	14	CASSDRPSGNTIYF
TRBV12-3/TRBV12-4	TRBJ1-6	14	CASSLGLTLSPLHF
TRBV29-1	TRBJ1-2	13	CSVAKQGAYGYTF
TRBV7-2	TRBJ1-1	13	CASSLQQTTEAFF
TRBV7-9	TRBJ2-1	14	CASSLAGGLDEQFF
TRBV10-3	TRBJ1-5	13	CASNTGVNQPQHF
TRBV7-8	TRBJ1-2	12	CASSLAHSSYTF
TRBV7-2	TRBJ2-1	15	CASSSIRGRMNEQFF
TRBV7-9	TRBJ2-3	12	CASSRFGDTQYF
TRBV9	TRBJ2-6	18	CASSASAQGVAGANVLTF
TRBV6-5	TRBJ2-7	15	CASSRDTLGLADQYF
TRBV27	TRBJ2-1	14	CASSLRTGFNEQFF
TRBV7-8	TRBJ2-5	13	CASSLAPGETQYF
TRBV7-2	TRBJ2-7	14	CASMRLAGSYEQYF
TRBV27	TRBJ2-1	13	CASSLMRKNEQFF